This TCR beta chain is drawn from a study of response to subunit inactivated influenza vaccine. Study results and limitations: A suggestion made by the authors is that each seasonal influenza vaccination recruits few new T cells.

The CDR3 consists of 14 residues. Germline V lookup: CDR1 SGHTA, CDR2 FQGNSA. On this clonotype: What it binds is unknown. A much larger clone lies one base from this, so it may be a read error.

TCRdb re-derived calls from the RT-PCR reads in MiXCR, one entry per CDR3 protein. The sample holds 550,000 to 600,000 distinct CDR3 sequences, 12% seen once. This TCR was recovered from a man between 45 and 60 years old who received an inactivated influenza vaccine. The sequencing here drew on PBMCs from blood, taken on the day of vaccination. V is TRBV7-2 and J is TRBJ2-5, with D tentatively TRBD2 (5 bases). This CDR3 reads CASRLGGNQETQYF. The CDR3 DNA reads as TGTGCCAGCCGCTTAGGAGGCAACCAAGAGACCCAGTACTTC.